This entry is about one TCR beta chain. This clonotype was detected a few times. This clone's antigen is unknown. No base qualities exist here, and no much larger clone lies one base off it. The data were taken from a study of T cell repertoires in cytomegalovirus infection (dated by TCRdb to the late 2010s). Background on the whole study: Alongside well-studied HLA-B-restricted epitopes, the peptide stimulations were aimed at recently identified HLA-C-restricted CMV epitopes, whose presentation resists viral immunomodulation. Because public TCR beta signatures pointed to carriage of CMV infection together with the matching HLA type, the HLA type of each donor mattered for the analysis. The study at large found these results: In both this cohort and an independent cohort of a few hundred donors, the cumulative frequency of public TCR beta family members distinguished carriers of CMV infection plus the relevant HLA type. In the ex vivo response, HLA-C-restricted CMV-specific TCR beta clonotypes were dominant, and in two of eight donors the single most frequent clonotype came from this HLA-C-restricted group.

Trimming at the junction amounts to 1 base on V and 2 bases on J, and the germline ends lie 8 bases apart. Looking up the germline V gene (reference sequence) yields CDR1 SEHNR and CDR2 FQNEAQ. The CDR3, from cysteine to phenylalanine, totals 14 residues. The read is trimmed to its CDR3 DNA, 42 bases read in frame from base 1. Sequencing took place on an Illumina HiSeq 1500. The public reads were run again by TCRdb, first through fastp at Q25 and then through MiXCR, and only productive beta chains were kept. Merged by CDR3 protein, the rows form single entries marked with the most common genes and DNA. Present in this sample are around 900,000 distinct CDR3 sequences, approximately 33% of which were seen just once. About an eighth of the sample belongs to the ten largest clones. The sample's treatment or condition, from its label and the paper: in vitro stimulation with specific CMV peptide epitopes to enrich CMV-specific T cells.

The receptor was isolated from a human donor in good health (CMV status not recorded). Some clones in this sample may be carry-over from other donors' samples. Sequencing used cultured CD8+ T cells from PBMCs, obtained from culture after CMV antigen stimulation. The V and J genes are TRBV7-9 and TRBJ2-5; the D gene identity is not certain. The CDR3 corresponds to CASSLEPPQETQYF. The DNA is as follows: TGTGCCAGCAGCTTAGAGCCTCCGCAAGAGACCCAGTACTTC.